This T cell receptor beta chain was recorded in a study of T cells after posttransplantation cyclophosphamide. Overall study findings and caveats: Blood and skin or GI T cell repertoires showed limited TRB overlap.

Concerning this clone: The antigen is unknown.

Per germline, CDR1 MDHEN and CDR2 SYDVKM. V lost 4 bases to trimming and J lost 0 bases, with 13 bases between them. There are 15 residues in the CDR3. The protocol was immunoSEQ multiplex PCR, while the TCRdb copy is restricted to in-frame clones and leaves out a portion. The sample holds tens of thousands of clones, roughly 92% seen once. The source of this sequence is a woman between 50 and 59 years old in good health and a related stem cell transplant donor. This chain joins TRBV28 and TRBJ2-7, with D perhaps TRBD1 (5 bases). Sequencing used PBMCs. The CDR3 DNA sequence: TGTGCCAGCAGTTCTAAGGGGCCCCTCTCCTACGAGCAGTACTTC. As protein: CASSSKGPLSYEQYF.